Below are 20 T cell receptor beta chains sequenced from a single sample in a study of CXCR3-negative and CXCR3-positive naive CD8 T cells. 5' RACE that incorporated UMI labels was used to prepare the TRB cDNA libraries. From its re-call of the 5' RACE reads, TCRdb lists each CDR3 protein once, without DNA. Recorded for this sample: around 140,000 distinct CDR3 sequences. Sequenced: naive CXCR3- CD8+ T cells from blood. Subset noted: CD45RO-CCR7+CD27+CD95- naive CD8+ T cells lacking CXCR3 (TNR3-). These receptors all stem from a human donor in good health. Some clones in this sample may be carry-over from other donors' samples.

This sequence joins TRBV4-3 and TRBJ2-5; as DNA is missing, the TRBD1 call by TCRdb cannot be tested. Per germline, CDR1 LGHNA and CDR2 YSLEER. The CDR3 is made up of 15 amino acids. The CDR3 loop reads CASSQARGLQETQYF.

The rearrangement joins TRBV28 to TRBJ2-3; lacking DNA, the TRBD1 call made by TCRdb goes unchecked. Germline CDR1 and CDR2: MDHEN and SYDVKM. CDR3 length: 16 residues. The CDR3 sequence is CASSSSKGAYTDTQYF.

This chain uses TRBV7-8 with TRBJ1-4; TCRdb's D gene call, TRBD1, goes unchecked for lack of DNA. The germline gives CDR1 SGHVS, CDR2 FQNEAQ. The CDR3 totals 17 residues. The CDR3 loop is CASSSSGTGGPTGKLFF.

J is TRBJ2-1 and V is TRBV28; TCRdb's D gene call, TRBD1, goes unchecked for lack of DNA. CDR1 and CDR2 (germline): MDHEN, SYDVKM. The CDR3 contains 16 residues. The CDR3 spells CASSFPFRAVGNEQFF.

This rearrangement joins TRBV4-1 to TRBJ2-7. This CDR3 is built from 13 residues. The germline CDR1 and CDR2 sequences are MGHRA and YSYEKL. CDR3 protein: CASSQDFTYEQYF.

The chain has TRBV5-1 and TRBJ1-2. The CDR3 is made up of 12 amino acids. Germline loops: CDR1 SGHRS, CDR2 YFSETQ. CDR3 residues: CASSLDGSGYTF. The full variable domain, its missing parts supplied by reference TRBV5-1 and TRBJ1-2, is KAGVTQTPRYLIKTRGQQVTLSCSPISGHRSVSWYQQTPGQGLQFLFEYFSETQRNKGNFPGRFSGRQFSNSRSEMNVSTLELGDSALYLCASSLDGSGYTFGSGTRLTVV.

This CDR3 is CSARVILSGNTIYF. The gene calls are TRBV20-1 and TRBJ1-3. The CDR3 has 14 amino acids. The germline gives CDR1 DFQATT, CDR2 SNEGSKA (reference sequence).

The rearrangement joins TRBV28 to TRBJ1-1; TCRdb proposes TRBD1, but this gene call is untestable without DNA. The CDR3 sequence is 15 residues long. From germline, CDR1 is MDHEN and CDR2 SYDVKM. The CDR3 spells CASSLMTAVNTEAFF.

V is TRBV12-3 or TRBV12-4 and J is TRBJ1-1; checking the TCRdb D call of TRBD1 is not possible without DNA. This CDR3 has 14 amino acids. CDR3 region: CASSLEGKGTEAFF.

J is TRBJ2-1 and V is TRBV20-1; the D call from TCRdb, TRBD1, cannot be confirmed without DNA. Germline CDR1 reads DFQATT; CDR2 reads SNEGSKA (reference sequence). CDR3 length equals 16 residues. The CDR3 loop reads CSAIDLTGGLIYEQFF.

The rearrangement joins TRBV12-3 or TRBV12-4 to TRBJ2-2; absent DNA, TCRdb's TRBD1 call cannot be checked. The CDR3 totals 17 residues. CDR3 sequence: CASSPFGEQQDTGELFF.

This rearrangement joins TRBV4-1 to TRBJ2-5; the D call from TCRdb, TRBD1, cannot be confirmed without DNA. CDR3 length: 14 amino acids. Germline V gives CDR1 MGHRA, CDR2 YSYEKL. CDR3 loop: CASSQVGGQETQYF.

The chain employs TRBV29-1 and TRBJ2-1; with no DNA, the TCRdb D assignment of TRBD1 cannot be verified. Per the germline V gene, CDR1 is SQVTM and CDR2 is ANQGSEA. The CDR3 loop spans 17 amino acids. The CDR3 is CSVGREQGEISYNEQFF.

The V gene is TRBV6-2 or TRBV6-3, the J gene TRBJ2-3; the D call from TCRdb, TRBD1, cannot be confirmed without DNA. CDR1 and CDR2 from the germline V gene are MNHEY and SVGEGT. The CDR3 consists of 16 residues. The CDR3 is CASSYPRDPSTDTQYF.

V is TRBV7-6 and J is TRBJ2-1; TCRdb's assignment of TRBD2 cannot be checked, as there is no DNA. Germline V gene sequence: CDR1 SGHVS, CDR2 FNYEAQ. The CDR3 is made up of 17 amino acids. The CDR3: CASSLVARREGYNEQFF.

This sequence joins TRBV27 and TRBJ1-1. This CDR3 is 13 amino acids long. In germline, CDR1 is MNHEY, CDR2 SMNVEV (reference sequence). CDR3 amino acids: CASRITGVTEAFF.

CDR3 in amino acids: CASMSAGGTSGRNSYEQYF. V gene TRBV25-1 combines with J gene TRBJ2-7; without DNA, the TCRdb call of TRBD2 cannot be checked. The germline V gene has CDR1 MGHDK and CDR2 SYGVNS. CDR3 size: 19 residues.

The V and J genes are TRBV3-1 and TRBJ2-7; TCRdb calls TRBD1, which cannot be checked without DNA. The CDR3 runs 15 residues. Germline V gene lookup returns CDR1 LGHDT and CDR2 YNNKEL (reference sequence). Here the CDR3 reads CASSQEGGDPYEQYF.

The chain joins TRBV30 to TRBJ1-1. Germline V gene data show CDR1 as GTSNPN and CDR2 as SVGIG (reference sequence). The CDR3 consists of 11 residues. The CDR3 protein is CAWNSESEAFF.

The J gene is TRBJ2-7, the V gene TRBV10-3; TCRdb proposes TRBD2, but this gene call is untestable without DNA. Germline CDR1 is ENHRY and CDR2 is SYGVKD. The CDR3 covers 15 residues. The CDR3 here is CAIRAGLKSSYEQYF.